These 23 T cell receptor beta chains were all obtained from the same sample, sequenced in a study of blood T cell repertoires in COVID-19. TCRdb keeps only in-frame clones here, not all; method: immunoSEQ multiplex PCR. This sample has around 250,000 clones, with about 86% found just once. The sequencing sample was made of peripheral blood. The source of these receptors is a middle-aged man with active or convalescent COVID-19.

V and J are TRBV19 and TRBJ2-3, with TRBD1 matching 9 bases. Germline lookup yields CDR1 LNHDA and CDR2 SQIVND (reference sequence). This CDR3 has 15 amino acids. The V gene end was trimmed by 4 bases and the J gene end by 3 bases; junction bases not matched to a gene: 5. The CDR3: CASSNTGGLTDTQYF. In DNA form, the CDR3 reads TGTGCCAGTAGTAATACAGGGGGCCTGACAGATACGCAGTATTTT.

This clone was detected a few times. The chain recombines TRBV5-1 with TRBJ2-2; 8 positions agree with TRBD1. The CDR3 extends over 14 amino acids. The V segment lost 6 bases and the J segment 7 bases; nucleotides outside the gene matches: 8. Germline CDR1 is SGHRS and CDR2 is YFSETQ. The CDR3 region has the DNA TGCGCCAGCACCCTTGGACAGGGAGTCGGGGAGCTGTTTTTT. Residues: CASTLGQGVGELFF.

This clone turned up a few times. J is TRBJ1-2 and V is TRBV21-1; the D segment call TRBD1 is taken from the table without a DNA check. TRBV21-1 is termed a pseudogene. The CDR3 runs 21 residues. The CDR3 reads CASSHPYRPGQGIPDDYGYTF. DNA for the CDR3: TGTGCCAGCAGCCACCCCTATAGGCCGGGACAGGGGATTCCCGATGACTATGGCTACACCTTC.

The chain uses TRBV18 and TRBJ2-5, with D tentatively TRBD2 (7 bases). CDR1 and CDR2 (germline): KGHSH, LQKENI. This CDR3 has 16 residues. V lost 2 bases and J lost 1, with 14 bases in between. The CDR3 region is CASSPVGGGLQETQYF. Written as DNA, the CDR3 is TGTGCCAGCTCACCAGTGGGCGGGGGCCTCCAAGAGACCCAGTACTTC.

The chain is built from TRBV4-1 and TRBJ1-1, with 9 bases aligning to TRBD1. The length of the CDR3 is 16 residues. V was clipped by 3 bases and J by 0 bases; unmatched bases: 5. Germline V gene lookup returns CDR1 MGHRA and CDR2 YSYEKL. The CDR3 DNA is TGCGCCAGCAGCCAGGGACAGGGAGGGATGAACACTGAAGCTTTCTTT. It yields the protein CASSQGQGGMNTEAFF.

This chain joins TRBV5-6 and TRBJ2-7; 7 bases are a match to TRBD1. Germline assignment: CDR1 SGHDT and CDR2 YYEEEE. With 4 bases clipped from V and 4 bases from J, the junction kept 8 bases outside the gene matches. The CDR3 sequence is 14 residues long. Written as DNA, the CDR3 is TGTGCCAGCAGCCAAACAGGGGCGAGATACGAGCAGTACTTC. It encodes CASSQTGARYEQYF.

The CDR3 region is CASIRQGKNNEQFF. The CDR3 bases are TGTGCCAGCATACGACAGGGAAAAAACAATGAGCAGTTCTTC. The V and J genes are TRBV5-6 and TRBJ2-1, with TRBD1 identical over 7 bases. Germline lookup yields CDR1 SGHDT and CDR2 YYEEEE. CDR3 length: 14 residues. V dropped 6 bases and J dropped 5; count of bases not matched to a gene: 8.

The chain has TRBV10-3 and TRBJ1-2, with D unresolved. CDR3 length equals 18 residues. Germline V lookup: CDR1 ENHRY, CDR2 SYGVKD. The V gene lost 5 bases and the J gene lost 4 bases, with 26 bases spanning the gap. CDR3: CAISPSVPGSKVGYGYTF. CDR3 in DNA: TGTGCCATCAGTCCCAGCGTTCCCGGCTCCAAAGTGGGCTATGGCTACACCTTC.

This clone was picked up one time. The V gene is TRBV29-1, the J gene TRBJ1-1, with 9 bases identical to TRBD1. Germline CDR1 is SQVTM and CDR2 is ANQGSEA. This CDR3 has 15 amino acids. J was trimmed by 1 base and V by 5 bases; bases with no gene match: 8. Here the CDR3 reads CSVNTGTGQNTEAFF. The CDR3 DNA sequence: TGCAGCGTTAACACCGGGACAGGGCAGAACACTGAAGCTTTCTTT.

The chain combines TRBV6-6 with TRBJ1-2; D is ambiguous. Germline V gene data show CDR1 as MNHNY and CDR2 as SVGAGI (reference sequence). CDR3 length equals 13 residues. Trimming stripped 6 bases from V and 6 bases from J, with 14 bases between. The CDR3 DNA sequence: TGTGCCAGCAGCAGGACTGGAGAAAATGGCTACACCTTC. It is translated as CASSRTGENGYTF.

This clone showed up just a few times. The chain couples TRBV10-2 to TRBJ2-2; weak D call: TRBD2 (5 bases). The V end lost 11 bases, the J end lost 3 bases, and 13 bases lay between the germline ends. The CDR3 contains 13 residues. From germline, CDR1 is WSHSY and CDR2 SAAADI. DNA for the CDR3: TGCGCCTCTTCGGGGTCGCACACCGGGGAGCTGTTTTTT. Translated: CASSGSHTGELFF.

J is TRBJ1-1 and V is TRBV19; D uncertain. The V and J ends lost 5 bases and 0 bases respectively, with 7 bases between them. The germline gives CDR1 LNHDA, CDR2 SQIVND (reference sequence). The CDR3 totals 13 residues. CDR3 bases: TGTGCCAGTAGTCCTAGATTGAACACTGAAGCTTTCTTT. Protein product: CASSPRLNTEAFF.

The chain joins TRBV5-1 to TRBJ2-3, with 9 nucleotides matching TRBD1. The germline V gene encodes CDR1 SGHRS and CDR2 YFSETQ. V dropped 4 bases and J dropped 5; count of bases not matched to a gene: 5. There are 14 residues in the CDR3. The CDR3 protein is CASSLGTGLDTQYF. The CDR3 bases are TGCGCCAGCAGCCTGGGGACAGGGTTAGATACGCAGTATTTT.

The rearrangement joins TRBV27 to TRBJ1-3, with D perhaps TRBD1 (6 bases). V shed 2 bases and J shed 0 bases, with 11 bases lying between them. The CDR3 consists of 16 residues. Germline lookup yields CDR1 MNHEY and CDR2 SMNVEV (reference sequence). CDR3 nucleotides: TGTGCCAGCAGTTTACAGGGGTCCCACTCTGGAAACACCATATATTTT. Amino acids: CASSLQGSHSGNTIYF.

The chain recombines TRBV5-1 with TRBJ1-2, with 9 bases lining up with TRBD1. This CDR3 contains 16 residues. V was pared by 3 bases and J by 0 bases, with 6 bases of the junction left unmatched. Germline lookup yields CDR1 SGHRS and CDR2 YFSETQ. The CDR3 DNA sequence: TGCGCCAGCAGCTCTAGGGACAGGGATGCTAACTATGGCTACACCTTC. It codes for CASSSRDRDANYGYTF.

This clone was recorded a few times. This chain connects TRBV11-2 to TRBJ1-2; the D is unclear. This CDR3 is built from 14 residues. Germline lookup yields CDR1 SGHAT and CDR2 FQNNGV. Trimming left V 1 base short and J 8 bases short, with 14 bases between. CDR3 bases: TGTGCCAGCAGCTTAGTTAGTCCGGCGGGGGGCTACACCTTC. This codes for CASSLVSPAGGYTF. The entire variable domain, with the rest obtained from reference TRBV11-2 and TRBJ1-2, is as follows: EAGVAQSPRYKIIEKRQSVAFWCNPISGHATLYWYQQILGQGPKLLIQFQNNGVVDDSQLPKDRFSAERLKGVDSTLKIQPAKLEDSAVYLCASSLVSPAGGYTFGSGTRLTVV.

V is TRBV15 and J is TRBJ1-5; no clear D gene. The V end was cut by 1 base, the J end by 0 bases, with 4 bases between. This CDR3 spans 14 amino acids. CDR1 is LNHNV and CDR2 is YYDKDF in the germline V gene (reference sequence). In nucleotides, the CDR3 is TGTGCCACCAGCAGAGCCAGTAGCAATCAGCCCCAGCATTTT. Its translation: CATSRASSNQPQHF.

This clone was recorded a few times. The V and J genes are TRBV28 and TRBJ1-5; TRBD1 matches at 7 bases. From germline, CDR1 is MDHEN and CDR2 SYDVKM. With 3 bases clipped from V and 9 bases from J, the junction kept 11 bases outside the gene matches. The CDR3 is 15 residues long. CDR3 loop: CASSLNRGGGGPQHF. The CDR3 nucleotides are TGTGCCAGCAGTTTGAACAGGGGTGGAGGAGGGCCCCAGCATTTT.

The CDR3 loop reads CASSPPGSANYGYTF. CDR3 sequence (DNA): TGTGCCAGCAGTCCCCCGGGAAGTGCTAACTATGGCTACACCTTC. The V call is TRBV28, the J call TRBJ1-2, with unresolved D. Germline V gene lookup returns CDR1 MDHEN and CDR2 SYDVKM. This CDR3 has 15 amino acids. Trimming removed 5 bases at V and 0 bases at J, with 13 bases between.

This clone was counted between two and nine times. The rearrangement joins TRBV5-5 to TRBJ2-2; TRBD2 matches at 9 bases. J lost 3 bases, V lost 2 bases, and 5 bases had no gene match. The germline V gene encodes CDR1 SGHKS and CDR2 YYEKEE (reference sequence). The CDR3 covers 16 residues. As DNA, the CDR3 is TGTGCCAGCAGCTTTCGCGGGGGGGCCGACACCGGGGAGCTGTTTTTT. Translation gives CASSFRGGADTGELFF.

This clone occurred a few times. The gene calls are TRBV30 and TRBJ2-5, with a weak D call TRBD2 (7 bases). Trimming pared 3 bases from V and 4 bases from J, leaving 15 bases between. This CDR3 contains 14 residues. Looked up from germline, CDR1 is GTSNPN and CDR2 is SVGIG (reference sequence). The CDR3 DNA follows: TGTGCCTGGAGCCTACGGGGGGCGGGAGAGACCCAGTACTTC. It translates to CAWSLRGAGETQYF.

J is TRBJ1-1 and V is TRBV11-2, with D possibly matching TRBD1 (6 bases). In germline, CDR1 is SGHAT, CDR2 FQNNGV. Trimming took off 6 bases at V and 5 bases at J, with 13 bases between the two ends. This CDR3 is 13 amino acids long. The chain's CDR3 is CASRDYRVTEAFF. CDR3 sequence (DNA): TGTGCCAGCAGAGATTACAGGGTAACTGAAGCTTTCTTT.

The chain links TRBV5-5 to TRBJ2-1; 10 nucleotides line up with TRBD1. Germline V CDR1 and CDR2: SGHKS, YYEKEE (reference sequence). The CDR3 is 16 amino acids. With 4 bases clipped from V and 5 bases from J, the junction kept 9 bases outside the gene matches. CDR3 DNA sequence: TGTGCCAGCAGCCCTCTGCCGGGACAGGGGAACAATGAGCAGTTCTTC. Amino acids: CASSPLPGQGNNEQFF.